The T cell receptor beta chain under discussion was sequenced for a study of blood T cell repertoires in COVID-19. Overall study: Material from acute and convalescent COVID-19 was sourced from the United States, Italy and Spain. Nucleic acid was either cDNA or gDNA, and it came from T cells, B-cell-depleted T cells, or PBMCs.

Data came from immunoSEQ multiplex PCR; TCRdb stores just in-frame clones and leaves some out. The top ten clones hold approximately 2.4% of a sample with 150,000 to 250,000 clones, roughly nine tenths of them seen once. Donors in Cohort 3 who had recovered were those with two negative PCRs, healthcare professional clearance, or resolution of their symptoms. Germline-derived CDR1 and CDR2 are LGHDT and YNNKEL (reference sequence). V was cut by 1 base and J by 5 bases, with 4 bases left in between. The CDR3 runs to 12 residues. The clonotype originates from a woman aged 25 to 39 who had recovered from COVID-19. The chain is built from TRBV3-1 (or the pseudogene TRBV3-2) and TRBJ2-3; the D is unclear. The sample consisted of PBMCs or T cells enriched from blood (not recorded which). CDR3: CASSQARDTQYF. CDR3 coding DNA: TGTGCCAGCAGCCAAGCGAGAGATACGCAGTATTTT.